This T cell receptor beta chain is from a study of T cells in Graves' hyperthyroidism and ophthalmopathy. Study-level findings and limits: Before onset, ophthalmopathy was predicted by the model a median approximately 6.5 months earlier.

Template material for amplifying TCR beta CDR3 regions consisted of RNA transcripts. An initial round of RT-PCR targeting the TCR CDR3 relied on the HTBI primer set. TCRdb reprocessed the multiplex PCR reads via MiXCR and lists one record per CDR3 protein. Here the sample spans under 450,000 distinct CDR3 sequences, more than 15% being singletons. This CDR3 contains 15 residues. The V segment lost 2 bases and the J segment 5 bases; nucleotides outside the gene matches: 6. The germline V gene encodes CDR1 MDHEN and CDR2 SYDVKM. This clonotype was counted ten times or more. No antigen is known for it. Graves' hyperthyroidism was deemed stable given no ophthalmopathy progression within 18 months. Patients aged 18 to 65 had newly diagnosed hyperthyroidism lasting under 2 months. Each 10 ml fresh peripheral blood draw supplied the PBMCs.

The rearrangement uses TRBV28 and TRBJ2-1; TRBD2 matches at 7 bases. This TCR came from a woman aged 18-29 years with Graves' hyperthyroidism. The sample comprised blood. In nucleotides, the CDR3 is TGTGCCAGCAGTTTAGCGACTAGCCGGCACAATGAGCAGTTCTTC. Its protein is CASSLATSRHNEQFF.